A selection of T cell receptor beta chains follows, all from one sample in a study of circulating CD8 cells and anti-PD-1 response in melanoma. TCRdb re-called the reads with MiXCR, one entry per CDR3 protein. The data hold a few hundred distinct CDR3 sequences, with approximately 16% observed a single time. Sequenced material: CD8+ T cells from PBMCs, taken at baseline or after one month of anti-PD-1 therapy (not recorded which). Source of these receptors: a human donor with melanoma. The donor label of this sample is uncertain. Some clones in this sample may be carry-over from other donors' samples. The CDR3 runs from the conserved cysteine through the conserved F or W. A D gene is named only where the DNA matches it firmly. The size entry gives how often the clone was seen (once, few, many) or a class if it is expanded.

j_call d_call v_call clone_size cdr3_nt cdr3_aa
TRBJ2-3 . TRBV28 hyperexpanded TGTGCCAGCACCCCCCCGAGGGGTACGCAGTATTTT CASTPPRGTQYF
TRBJ2-7 . TRBV11-2 medium-sized TGTGCCAGCAGCCAACCGAATAGGGAGTACGAGCAGTACTTC CASSQPNREYEQYF